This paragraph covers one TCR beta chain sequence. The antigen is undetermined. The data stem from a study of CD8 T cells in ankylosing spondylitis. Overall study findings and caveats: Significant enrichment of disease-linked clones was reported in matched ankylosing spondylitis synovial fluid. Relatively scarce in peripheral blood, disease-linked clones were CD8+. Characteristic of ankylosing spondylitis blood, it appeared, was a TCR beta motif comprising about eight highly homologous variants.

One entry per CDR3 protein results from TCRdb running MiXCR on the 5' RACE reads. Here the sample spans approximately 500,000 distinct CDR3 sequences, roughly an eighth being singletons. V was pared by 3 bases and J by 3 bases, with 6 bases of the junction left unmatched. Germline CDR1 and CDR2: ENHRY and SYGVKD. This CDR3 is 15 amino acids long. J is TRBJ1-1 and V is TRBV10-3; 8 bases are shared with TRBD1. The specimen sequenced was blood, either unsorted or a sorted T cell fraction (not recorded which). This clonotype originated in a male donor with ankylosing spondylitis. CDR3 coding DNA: TGTGCCATCAGTGAAGTGACAGGGGCTGACACTGAAGCTTTCTTT. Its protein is CAISEVTGADTEAFF.